These T cell receptor beta chains were read from a single sample in a study of blood T cell repertoires in COVID-19. Some clones are missing from TCRdb's copy, which holds only in-frame ones; the method was immunoSEQ multiplex PCR. Of 150,000 to 200,000 clones in the sample, around 80% were seen once. Sequenced sample: PBMCs or T cells enriched from blood (not recorded which). The receptors derive from a woman in her forties or fifties in a cohort exposed to, infected with or recovered from COVID-19 (not recorded which). The CDR3 runs from the conserved cysteine through the conserved F or W. Fields, in order: CDR3 DNA, CDR3 protein, V gene, J gene, D gene, CDR3 length, clone size. D genes are given only for firm matches. Clone size is stated in some rows and not others, as once, few, many or a class when expanded.

CDR3 DNA: TGTGCCACCCCCGAAGTAGCGCCTTACTACGAGCAGTACTTC
CDR3 protein: CATPEVAPYYEQYF
V gene: TRBV2
J gene: TRBJ2-7
D gene: -
CDR3 length: 14
clone size: once

CDR3 DNA: TGTGCCAGCAGCTCGGGGACGGGGGGGTACAATGAGCAGTTCTTC
CDR3 protein: CASSSGTGGYNEQFF
V gene: TRBV5-4
J gene: TRBJ2-1
D gene: TRBD2
CDR3 length: 15
clone size: -

CDR3 DNA: TGTGCCAGCAGCCGGGGGCGGAACACTGAAGCTTTCTTT
CDR3 protein: CASSRGRNTEAFF
V gene: TRBV3-1/TRBV3-2
J gene: TRBJ1-1
D gene: -
CDR3 length: 13
clone size: -

CDR3 DNA: TGTGCCAGCAGTGAATCAGGGCGGGATACGCAGTATTTT
CDR3 protein: CASSESGRDTQYF
V gene: TRBV6-1
J gene: TRBJ2-3
D gene: -
CDR3 length: 13
clone size: -

CDR3 DNA: TGTGCCTGGAGTGTGGAGTACTCTGGAAACACCATATATTTT
CDR3 protein: CAWSVEYSGNTIYF
V gene: TRBV30
J gene: TRBJ1-3
D gene: -
CDR3 length: 14
clone size: -

CDR3 DNA: TGTGCCAGCAGACAAGCCGGGACTACCAATGAGCAGTTCTTC
CDR3 protein: CASRQAGTTNEQFF
V gene: TRBV27
J gene: TRBJ2-1
D gene: TRBD2
CDR3 length: 14
clone size: -

CDR3 DNA: TGTGCCAGCAGCCATCGCGGAGAGATCTACAATGAGCAGTTCTTC
CDR3 protein: CASSHRGEIYNEQFF
V gene: TRBV3-1/TRBV3-2
J gene: TRBJ2-1
D gene: -
CDR3 length: 15
clone size: -

CDR3 DNA: TGTGCCAGCCGGGGACTAGCGGGTTTAGTGGGTGAGCAGTTCTTC
CDR3 protein: CASRGLAGLVGEQFF
V gene: TRBV19
J gene: TRBJ2-1
D gene: TRBD2
CDR3 length: 15
clone size: few

CDR3 DNA: TGTGCCAGCAGTTGGTTGGACAGGTCAGAGTACGAGCAGTACTTC
CDR3 protein: CASSWLDRSEYEQYF
V gene: TRBV6-2/TRBV6-3
J gene: TRBJ2-7
D gene: TRBD1
CDR3 length: 15
clone size: -

CDR3 DNA: TGTGCCATCAGTGAGTCCGACTCGGCGGGGGGGCGAGAGACCCAGTACTTC
CDR3 protein: CAISESDSAGGRETQYF
V gene: TRBV10-3
J gene: TRBJ2-5
D gene: TRBD2
CDR3 length: 17
clone size: -

CDR3 DNA: TGTGCCAGCAGCTTAGATCCCGCAGGGTTGGACGAGCAGTACTTC
CDR3 protein: CASSLDPAGLDEQYF
V gene: TRBV11-2
J gene: TRBJ2-7
D gene: -
CDR3 length: 15
clone size: -

CDR3 DNA: TGCAGCGTAAAAGGGACAGTCTATGAAGCTTTCTTT
CDR3 protein: CSVKGTVYEAFF
V gene: TRBV29-1
J gene: TRBJ1-1
D gene: TRBD1
CDR3 length: 12
clone size: -

CDR3 DNA: -
CDR3 protein: CAWGTGTHPFF
V gene: TRBV30
J gene: TRBJ2-1
D gene: -
CDR3 length: 11
clone size: few

CDR3 DNA: TGTGCCAGCAGCCCGGGGACTAGCGGAAACACCGGGGAGCTGTTTTTT
CDR3 protein: CASSPGTSGNTGELFF
V gene: TRBV5-4
J gene: TRBJ2-2
D gene: TRBD2
CDR3 length: 16
clone size: once

CDR3 DNA: TGTGCCACCTCTAAGGGTGGAGGCACCTACGAGCAGTACTTC
CDR3 protein: CATSKGGGTYEQYF
V gene: TRBV7-8
J gene: TRBJ2-7
D gene: -
CDR3 length: 14
clone size: -

CDR3 DNA: TGTGCCAGCAGTCCGGGAGGGGCGGGACGGACTGAGCAGTTCTTC
CDR3 protein: CASSPGGAGRTEQFF
V gene: TRBV6-4
J gene: TRBJ2-1
D gene: TRBD2
CDR3 length: 15
clone size: -

CDR3 DNA: TGTGCCAGCTCACCACAGGGGTTCAGCTCCTACGAGCAGTACTTC
CDR3 protein: CASSPQGFSSYEQYF
V gene: TRBV18
J gene: TRBJ2-7
D gene: -
CDR3 length: 15
clone size: -

CDR3 DNA: TGTGCCAGCAGGGACAGGACCTACGAGCAGTACTTC
CDR3 protein: CASRDRTYEQYF
V gene: TRBV27
J gene: TRBJ2-7
D gene: TRBD1
CDR3 length: 12
clone size: -

CDR3 DNA: TGTGCCAGCAGCTTAGAGGCCAGGGCAACAGATACGCAGTATTTT
CDR3 protein: CASSLEARATDTQYF
V gene: TRBV7-2
J gene: TRBJ2-3
D gene: -
CDR3 length: 15
clone size: -

CDR3 DNA: TGTGCCAGCAGCTTAGTATGGGGACTAGCGGGATCGGGTTCCTACAATGAGCAGTTCTTC
CDR3 protein: CASSLVWGLAGSGSYNEQFF
V gene: TRBV13
J gene: TRBJ2-1
D gene: TRBD2
CDR3 length: 20
clone size: -

CDR3 DNA: TGTGCCAGCAGTTTTGGACAGCACACCGGGGAGCTGTTTTTT
CDR3 protein: CASSFGQHTGELFF
V gene: TRBV28
J gene: TRBJ2-2
D gene: -
CDR3 length: 14
clone size: -

CDR3 DNA: TGCAGCGTTAGCACAGCCTATAATTCACCCCTCCACTTT
CDR3 protein: CSVSTAYNSPLHF
V gene: TRBV29-1
J gene: TRBJ1-6
D gene: -
CDR3 length: 13
clone size: -

CDR3 DNA: TGTGCCAGCAGTGGTAGGCGTCAGTCGGAGGTGAACACTGAAGCTTTCTTT
CDR3 protein: CASSGRRQSEVNTEAFF
V gene: TRBV25-1
J gene: TRBJ1-1
D gene: -
CDR3 length: 17
clone size: -

CDR3 DNA: TGCGCCAGCAGCTTGGCAGGGGACGCCGTCGGGCAGGTACACACCATATATTTT
CDR3 protein: CASSLAGDAVGQVHTIYF
V gene: TRBV5-1
J gene: TRBJ1-3
D gene: -
CDR3 length: 18
clone size: few

CDR3 DNA: TGTGCCAGTAGTATAATTAGGGGCCTTGCCTACAATGAGCAGTTCTTC
CDR3 protein: CASSIIRGLAYNEQFF
V gene: TRBV19
J gene: TRBJ2-1
D gene: -
CDR3 length: 16
clone size: -

CDR3 DNA: TGTGCCAGCAGCTTAAATAGCGGGAGTGGAGATACGCAGTATTTT
CDR3 protein: CASSLNSGSGDTQYF
V gene: TRBV7-2
J gene: TRBJ2-3
D gene: TRBD2
CDR3 length: 15
clone size: once

CDR3 DNA: TGTGCCAGCAGTTTATCGCAGGGGTTTGAAGCTTTCTTT
CDR3 protein: CASSLSQGFEAFF
V gene: TRBV27
J gene: TRBJ1-1
D gene: -
CDR3 length: 13
clone size: -

CDR3 DNA: TGTGCCAGCAGTTGGCAGGCCTACGAGCAGTACTTC
CDR3 protein: CASSWQAYEQYF
V gene: TRBV28
J gene: TRBJ2-7
D gene: -
CDR3 length: 12
clone size: -

CDR3 DNA: TGTGCCTGGAGTGTACTAGGGTTACATGAGCAGTTCTTC
CDR3 protein: CAWSVLGLHEQFF
V gene: TRBV30
J gene: TRBJ2-1
D gene: -
CDR3 length: 13
clone size: -

CDR3 DNA: TGTGCCAGCAGCGACCGGACTCCGCTTCAGTTCTTC
CDR3 protein: CASSDRTPLQFF
V gene: TRBV7-2
J gene: TRBJ2-1
D gene: -
CDR3 length: 12
clone size: few

CDR3 DNA: TGTGCCTGGAGCGTAGGCGGGGGGGAGACCCAGTACTTC
CDR3 protein: CAWSVGGGETQYF
V gene: TRBV30
J gene: TRBJ2-5
D gene: TRBD2
CDR3 length: 13
clone size: once

CDR3 DNA: TGTGCCACCAGTGCCGGGGGGACCTACGAGCAGTACTTC
CDR3 protein: CATSAGGTYEQYF
V gene: TRBV24-1
J gene: TRBJ2-7
D gene: TRBD2
CDR3 length: 13
clone size: -

CDR3 DNA: TGTGCCAGCTCGGGGCAGGGTCATGGCTACACCTTC
CDR3 protein: CASSGQGHGYTF
V gene: TRBV18
J gene: TRBJ1-2
D gene: -
CDR3 length: 12
clone size: -

CDR3 DNA: TGTGCCAGCAGCTTAGTCAGTAATGGTGGCTACACCTTC
CDR3 protein: CASSLVSNGGYTF
V gene: TRBV5-6
J gene: TRBJ1-2
D gene: -
CDR3 length: 13
clone size: few

CDR3 DNA: TGTGCCAGCAGCCCCTTGACTAGCGGGAGCCCCTACAATGAGCAGTTCTTC
CDR3 protein: CASSPLTSGSPYNEQFF
V gene: TRBV3-1/TRBV3-2
J gene: TRBJ2-1
D gene: TRBD2
CDR3 length: 17
clone size: -

CDR3 DNA: TGTGCCAGCAGTGAATCCTCGACTGGTGAAGCTTTCTTT
CDR3 protein: CASSESSTGEAFF
V gene: TRBV6-1
J gene: TRBJ1-1
D gene: -
CDR3 length: 13
clone size: -

CDR3 DNA: TGTGCCACCAGCAGAGATGGGGTCAGGGGTGGAAATTCACCCCTCCACTTT
CDR3 protein: CATSRDGVRGGNSPLHF
V gene: TRBV15
J gene: TRBJ1-6
D gene: -
CDR3 length: 17
clone size: -

CDR3 DNA: TGTGCCATCGGACAGGGAACGGCATTTGGGGATGAAAAACTGTTTTTT
CDR3 protein: CAIGQGTAFGDEKLFF
V gene: TRBV10-3
J gene: TRBJ1-4
D gene: TRBD1
CDR3 length: 16
clone size: -

CDR3 DNA: TGTGCCTGGACCGACCGGGACAGGGATAATTCACCCCTCCACTTT
CDR3 protein: CAWTDRDRDNSPLHF
V gene: TRBV30
J gene: TRBJ1-6
D gene: TRBD1
CDR3 length: 15
clone size: -

CDR3 DNA: TGTGCCAGCAGCTTTGGGCAGGGGGACCAAGAGACCCAGTACTTC
CDR3 protein: CASSFGQGDQETQYF
V gene: TRBV5-4
J gene: TRBJ2-5
D gene: TRBD1
CDR3 length: 15
clone size: -

CDR3 DNA: TGCAGTGCTAGTCTAGGGGCAGAGCTTGGGTATGGCTACACCTTC
CDR3 protein: CSASLGAELGYGYTF
V gene: TRBV20-1
J gene: TRBJ1-2
D gene: -
CDR3 length: 15
clone size: once

CDR3 DNA: TGTGCCAGCAGCCATGCGGACAGGTACGAGCAGTACTTC
CDR3 protein: CASSHADRYEQYF
V gene: TRBV3-1/TRBV3-2
J gene: TRBJ2-7
D gene: TRBD1
CDR3 length: 13
clone size: -

CDR3 DNA: TGCGCCAGCAGTTATGTCACCGGGACAGCCTACAATGAGCAGTTCTTC
CDR3 protein: CASSYVTGTAYNEQFF
V gene: TRBV10-2
J gene: TRBJ2-1
D gene: TRBD1
CDR3 length: 16
clone size: -

CDR3 DNA: TGTGCCAGCAGCCCGAGACAGGCTAAAGGGGTTAACACCGGGGAGCTGTTTTTT
CDR3 protein: CASSPRQAKGVNTGELFF
V gene: TRBV11-2
J gene: TRBJ2-2
D gene: -
CDR3 length: 18
clone size: once

CDR3 DNA: TGTGCCAGTGTCCAGAACACTGAAGCTTTCTTT
CDR3 protein: CASVQNTEAFF
V gene: TRBV19
J gene: TRBJ1-1
D gene: -
CDR3 length: 11
clone size: -

CDR3 DNA: TGCAGCGTTGGAAAGAGCGGGGGCGCTGCTGAAGCTTTCTTT
CDR3 protein: CSVGKSGGAAEAFF
V gene: TRBV29-1
J gene: TRBJ1-1
D gene: -
CDR3 length: 14
clone size: -

CDR3 DNA: TGTGCCAGCAGTGATAGGTTGGGAGGGGCGCAAGAAGTCCTGTTTTTT
CDR3 protein: CASSDRLGGAQEVLFF
V gene: TRBV6-1
J gene: TRBJ2-2
D gene: TRBD2
CDR3 length: 16
clone size: -

CDR3 DNA: TGCGCCAGCAGCCAAATCGGACAGCACACAGATACGCAGTATTTT
CDR3 protein: CASSQIGQHTDTQYF
V gene: TRBV4-1
J gene: TRBJ2-3
D gene: -
CDR3 length: 15
clone size: -

CDR3 DNA: TGTGCCAGCAGTTATGACAGGGGGGAGACCGAGCAGTACTTC
CDR3 protein: CASSYDRGETEQYF
V gene: TRBV6-6
J gene: TRBJ2-7
D gene: TRBD1
CDR3 length: 14
clone size: -

CDR3 DNA: TGTGCCAGCAGTATTACAGGGTCGACTGAAGCTTTCTTT
CDR3 protein: CASSITGSTEAFF
V gene: TRBV27
J gene: TRBJ1-1
D gene: -
CDR3 length: 13
clone size: few

CDR3 DNA: TGTGCCAGCAGCTTTACACAGGGGACTGGAAACACCATATATTTT
CDR3 protein: CASSFTQGTGNTIYF
V gene: TRBV9
J gene: TRBJ1-3
D gene: TRBD1
CDR3 length: 15
clone size: -

CDR3 DNA: TGTGCCACCCGCACTAGCGGGTTATACAATGAGCAGTTCTTC
CDR3 protein: CATRTSGLYNEQFF
V gene: TRBV2
J gene: TRBJ2-1
D gene: TRBD2
CDR3 length: 14
clone size: -

CDR3 DNA: TGTGCCAGCAGCCGGGGGGACGTTTCTAATTCACCCCTCCACTTT
CDR3 protein: CASSRGDVSNSPLHF
V gene: TRBV28
J gene: TRBJ1-6
D gene: -
CDR3 length: 15
clone size: -